This TCR beta chain was observed in a study of early T cells in non-severe SARS-CoV-2 infection. Study results and limitations: VDJdb-based annotation leaned toward anti-spike CD8 responses and missed private and CD4 specificities.

Trimming took off 5 bases at V and 0 bases at J, with 14 bases between the two ends. The V gene's germline CDR1 is MNHEY and CDR2 SMNVEV (reference sequence). CDR3 size: 15 residues. MiXCR was run by TCRdb on the 5' RACE reads, yielding one entry per CDR3 protein. The data hold 70,000 or so distinct CDR3 sequences, with approximately 14% observed a single time. Regarding this clonotype: What it binds is unknown.

This chain joins TRBV27 and TRBJ2-7, with D unresolved. The clonotype originates from an adult who was a healthcare worker with PCR-confirmed SARS-CoV-2 infection or an uninfected control (not recorded which). Sequences were obtained from whole blood. CDR3 coding DNA: TGTGCCAGCAGTCCTCTCCCGGACGGCTCCTACGAGCAGTACTTC. This sequence encodes CASSPLPDGSYEQYF.